This note documents a single T cell receptor beta chain sequence. The sample holds a few counts of this clonotype. Which antigen it targets is not known. The record has no base qualities; no much larger clone is one base away. V is cut back by 2 bases and J by 6 bases, with 5 bases in the junction unmatched. In the germline V gene, CDR1 corresponds to SGHRS and CDR2 to YFSETQ. The cysteine opens and the phenylalanine closes a CDR3 of 15 amino acids. Only CDR3 DNA is held: 45 bases, read in frame from base 1. Libraries were prepared through 5' RACE. TCRdb records Illumina HiSeq 2500 as the sequencer. A second roughly 6 to 12 cycle PCR used a sample-barcoded 5' primer and a J-beta primer mix. A unique molecular identifier was introduced onto each TCR beta cDNA molecule by a template-switch 5' adaptor carrying 12 random nucleotides. Each sample yielded at least 2.5 million CDR3-containing paired-end reads. All of the RNA was converted into first-strand cDNA using the Mint cDNA synthesis kit, with a TRBC-specific oligonucleotide serving as the primer. After uracil-DNA glycosylase treatment, a first 18-cycle PCR used universal primers M1SS and BC2_uni_R on all cDNA. In the authors' own workflow: For normalization, 1 million high-quality reads were randomly selected from each sample, with every read carrying a distinct molecular identifier. Reads with shared molecular identifiers were discarded instead of being binned into consensus sequences. CDR3 identification, clonotype clustering and error correction used MiTCR with a Q25 quality threshold and the strictest error-elimination algorithm. A nonparametric unseen species model with Euler transformation was used to estimate a lower bound on total TCR beta diversity. Through fastp at Q25 and MiXCR, TCRdb rebuilt clones from the public reads, retaining in-frame beta chains. Duplicate CDR3 protein sequences are folded into a single record with the most common DNA and genes. The V and J calls, along with clone size, are taken from TCRdb and not from the paper's own processing. Recorded for this sample are more than 550,000 distinct CDR3 sequences; approximately 22% of them occurred a single time. 20% to 25% of the sample lies in the top ten.

The data derive from a study of blood T cells in healthy people across ages (dated by TCRdb to the mid-2010s). With respect to the entire study: In model experiments, template switching captured roughly one uniquely barcoded TCR beta cDNA molecule for every two T cells. Age-related changes in TCR beta repertoire diversity were measured in the study by deep sequencing normalized with unique cDNA molecular identifiers. Using the same blood draw, the study looked at two additional independent replicas of 1 million unique cDNA reads for two donors, one aged 18 to 29 and the other aged 80 or older. Donors were grouped into four age groups: young (average approximately 15 years), middle-aged (39), aged (over 55) and long-lived (approximately 75). To avoid experimental bias, donors of different ages were randomly spread across the sequencing lanes. What the work shows at the level of the full study, not this receptor alone: Total diversity estimates from one million sequenced T cells were considered lower bounds and underestimates. Because the CMV infection status of the donors was unknown, age-related changes in expanded clonotypes may potentially have been confounded. The percentage of naive T cells measured by flow cytometry correlated strongly with observed TCR beta diversity. Because profiling used bulk unsorted PBMCs, naive and antigen-experienced compartments could not be compared conclusively. As age increased, observed TCR beta diversity per million T cells dropped in a roughly linear way, and a significant reduction was already evident by age around 41. Compared with the aged group, the long-lived group had more naive CD4+ T cells, fewer expanded clones and increased TCR diversity, a pattern suggesting age selection.

The donors were around 39 Caucasian individuals from Russia, aged roughly 6 to 90 years, who were systemically healthy. Each donor gave 9 to 10 milliliters of peripheral blood, collected into EDTA-treated Vacutainer tubes. PBMCs were isolated by Ficoll-Paque density-gradient centrifugation, with at least 6.5 million obtained per sample. Total RNA was extracted from PBMCs with Trizol reagent, with at least 6 micrograms obtained per sample. Naive CD45RAhigh/CD27high T cell percentages were measured by flow cytometry on a PBMC aliquot from every donor. The chain is encoded by TRBV5-1 joined to TRBJ1-4; 9 junctional bases match TRBD1. Sequencing was done on a sample of blood. The receptor comes from a man between 65 and 79 years old in good health. The nucleotide sequence reads TGCGCCAGCAGCTTAACAGGGGGCTGGGATGAAAAACTGTTTTTT. The translation is CASSLTGGWDEKLFF.